This T cell receptor beta chain was captured by sequencing in a study of blood T cell repertoires in COVID-19. Study in general: The cDNA or gDNA used as material had been derived from T cells, B-cell-depleted T cells, or PBMCs.

V trimming: 1 base; J trimming: 7 bases; junction bases outside the gene matches: 10. CDR3 length equals 16 residues. Germline values: CDR1 WNHNN, CDR2 SYGVQD (reference sequence). The table came from immunoSEQ multiplex PCR; TCRdb's copy has only in-frame clones and leaves some out. The table shows around 300,000 clones, with roughly 92% occurring only once. The V and J genes are TRBV10-1 and TRBJ2-1; the match to TRBD2 covers 7 bases. The source of this sequence is a woman aged 25 to 45 with COVID-19, enrolled during active disease. Sequenced sample: peripheral blood. CDR3 residues: CASSEFSGGSYNEQFF. The CDR3 DNA reads TGCGCCAGCAGTGAGTTCTCTGGCGGGAGCTATAATGAGCAGTTCTTC.